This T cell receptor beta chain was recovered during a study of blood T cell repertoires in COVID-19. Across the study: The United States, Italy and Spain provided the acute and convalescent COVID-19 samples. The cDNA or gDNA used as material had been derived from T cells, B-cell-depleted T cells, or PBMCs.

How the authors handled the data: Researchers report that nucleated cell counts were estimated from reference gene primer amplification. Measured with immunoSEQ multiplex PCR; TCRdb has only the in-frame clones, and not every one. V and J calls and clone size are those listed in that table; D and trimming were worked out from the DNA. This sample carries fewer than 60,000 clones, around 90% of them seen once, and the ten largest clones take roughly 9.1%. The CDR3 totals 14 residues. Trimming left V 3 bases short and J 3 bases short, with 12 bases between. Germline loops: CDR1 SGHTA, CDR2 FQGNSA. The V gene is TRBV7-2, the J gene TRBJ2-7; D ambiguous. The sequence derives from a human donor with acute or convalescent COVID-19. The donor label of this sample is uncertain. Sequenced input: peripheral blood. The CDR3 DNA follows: TGTGCCAGCAGCTTTACCCCGGGTGGCTACGAGCAGTACTTC. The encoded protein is CASSFTPGGYEQYF.